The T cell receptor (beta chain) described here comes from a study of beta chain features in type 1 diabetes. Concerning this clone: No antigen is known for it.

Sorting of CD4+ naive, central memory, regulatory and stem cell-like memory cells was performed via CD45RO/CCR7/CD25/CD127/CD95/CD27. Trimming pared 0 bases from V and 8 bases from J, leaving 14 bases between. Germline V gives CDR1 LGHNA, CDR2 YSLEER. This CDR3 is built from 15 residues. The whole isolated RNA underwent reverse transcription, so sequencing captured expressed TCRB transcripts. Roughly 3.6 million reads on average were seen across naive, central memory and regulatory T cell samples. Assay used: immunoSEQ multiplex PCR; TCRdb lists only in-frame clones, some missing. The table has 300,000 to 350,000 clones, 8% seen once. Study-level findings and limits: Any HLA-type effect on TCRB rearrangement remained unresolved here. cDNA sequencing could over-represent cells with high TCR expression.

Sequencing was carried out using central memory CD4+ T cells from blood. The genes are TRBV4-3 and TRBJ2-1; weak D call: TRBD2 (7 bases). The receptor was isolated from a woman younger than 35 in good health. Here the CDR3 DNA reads TGCGCCAGCAGCCAAGATTGGGGGCGGGAGTATGAGCAGTTCTTC. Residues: CASSQDWGREYEQFF.